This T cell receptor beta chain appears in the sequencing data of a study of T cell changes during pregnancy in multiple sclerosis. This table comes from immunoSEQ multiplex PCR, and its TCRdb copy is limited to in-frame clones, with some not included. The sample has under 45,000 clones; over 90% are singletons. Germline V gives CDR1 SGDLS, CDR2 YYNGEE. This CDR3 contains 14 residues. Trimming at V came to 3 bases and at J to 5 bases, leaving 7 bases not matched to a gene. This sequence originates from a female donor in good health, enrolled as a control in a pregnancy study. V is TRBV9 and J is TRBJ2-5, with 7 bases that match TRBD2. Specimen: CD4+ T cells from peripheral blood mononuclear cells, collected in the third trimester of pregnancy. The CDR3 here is CASSDRTRGETQYF. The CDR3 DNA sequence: TGTGCCAGCAGCGACCGGACTAGAGGGGAGACCCAGTACTTC. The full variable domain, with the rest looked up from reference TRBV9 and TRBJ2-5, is DSGVTQTPKHLITATGQRVTLRCSPRSGDLSVYWYQQSLDQGLQFLIQYYNGEERAKGNILERFSAQQFPDLHSELNLSSLELGDSALYFCASSDRTRGETQYFGPGTRLLVL.